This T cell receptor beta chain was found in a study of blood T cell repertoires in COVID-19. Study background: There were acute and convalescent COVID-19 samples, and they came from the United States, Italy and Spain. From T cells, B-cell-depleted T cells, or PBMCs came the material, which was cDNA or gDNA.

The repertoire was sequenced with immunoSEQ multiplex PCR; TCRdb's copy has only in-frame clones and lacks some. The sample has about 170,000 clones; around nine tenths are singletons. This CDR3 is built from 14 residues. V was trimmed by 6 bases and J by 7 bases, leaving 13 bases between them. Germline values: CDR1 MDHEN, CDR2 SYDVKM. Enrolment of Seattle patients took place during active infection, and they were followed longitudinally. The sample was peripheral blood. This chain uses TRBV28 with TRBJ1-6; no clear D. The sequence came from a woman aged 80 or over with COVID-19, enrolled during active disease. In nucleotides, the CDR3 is TGTGCCAGCAGGCCTCTCACAGTGAATTCACCCCTCCACTTT. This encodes CASRPLTVNSPLHF. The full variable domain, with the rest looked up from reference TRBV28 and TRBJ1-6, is DVKVTQSSRYLVKRTGEKVFLECVQDMDHENMFWYRQDPGLGLRLIYFSYDVKMKEKGDIPEGYSVSREKKERFSLILESASTNQTSMYLCASRPLTVNSPLHFGNGTRLTVT.